Presented here are 5 T cell receptor beta chains from one specimen sequenced in a study of blood T cell repertoires in COVID-19. TCRdb keeps only in-frame clones here, not all; method: immunoSEQ multiplex PCR. The repertoire holds approximately 270,000 clones, 85% to 90% seen once, with around 1.7% in the top ten. Source material: PBMCs or T cells enriched from blood (not recorded which). These receptors were taken from a man aged 35-49 years who had recovered from COVID-19.

The chain has TRBV10-3 and TRBJ1-6, with a possible D match to TRBD1 (5 bases). Trimming removed 2 bases at V and 7 bases at J, with 24 bases between. The CDR3 extends over 19 amino acids. Germline-derived CDR1 and CDR2 are ENHRY and SYGVKD. CDR3 loop: CAISEALNIPDSYNSPLHF. In DNA form, the CDR3 reads TGTGCCATCAGTGAGGCCCTGAACATCCCCGACAGCTACAATTCACCCCTCCACTTT.

This chain uses TRBV19 with TRBJ2-3, with 7 bases lining up with TRBD1. The germline CDR1 and CDR2 sequences are LNHDA and SQIVND (reference sequence). Trimming cost V 5 bases and J 3 bases; bases outside gene matches: 8. The CDR3 totals 15 residues. CDR3 sequence: CASSPDRDGTDTQYF. The CDR3 nucleotides are TGTGCCAGTAGTCCTGACAGGGACGGAACAGATACGCAGTATTTT.

This chain joins TRBV3-1 (or the pseudogene TRBV3-2) and TRBJ2-3; no reliable D call. CDR3 size: 14 residues. In germline, CDR1 is LGHDT, CDR2 YNNKEL (reference sequence). Trimming cost V 1 base and J 2 bases, with 7 bases left between them. Written as DNA, the CDR3 is TGTGCCAGCAGCCAAGTGCGGAACACAGATACGCAGTATTTT. Amino acid sequence: CASSQVRNTDTQYF.

This chain connects TRBV9 to TRBJ1-6, with TRBD1 matching 9 bases. CDR3 size: 17 residues. The V gene's germline CDR1 is SGDLS and CDR2 YYNGEE. J gave up 0 bases and V 3 bases, and 4 bases lay outside the gene matches. DNA for the CDR3: TGTGCCAGCAGCGGAACAGGGGGCAGCTCCTATAATTCACCCCTCCACTTT. Residues: CASSGTGGSSYNSPLHF.

The J gene is TRBJ2-5, the V gene TRBV5-1, with a possible D match to TRBD2 (5 bases). Germline V gives CDR1 SGHRS, CDR2 YFSETQ. Trimming left V 0 bases short and J 0 bases short, with 9 bases between. This CDR3 region has 15 residues. The CDR3 DNA is TGCGCCAGCAGCTTGGAAGCGGCCTACCAAGAGACCCAGTACTTC. As protein: CASSLEAAYQETQYF.